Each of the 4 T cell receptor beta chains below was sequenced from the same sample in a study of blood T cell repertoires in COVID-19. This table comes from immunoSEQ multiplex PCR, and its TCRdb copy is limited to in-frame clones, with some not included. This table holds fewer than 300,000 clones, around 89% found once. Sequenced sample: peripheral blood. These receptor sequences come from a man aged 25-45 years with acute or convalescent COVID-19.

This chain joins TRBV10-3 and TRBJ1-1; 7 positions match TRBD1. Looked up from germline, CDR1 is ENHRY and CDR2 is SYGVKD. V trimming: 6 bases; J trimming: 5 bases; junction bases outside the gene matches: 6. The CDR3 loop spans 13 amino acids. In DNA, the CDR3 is TGTGCCATCAGGGAAGAACAGGGGACTGAAGCTTTCTTT. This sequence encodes CAIREEQGTEAFF.

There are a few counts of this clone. This CDR3 reads CASSVTGSIANEKLFF. CDR3 DNA sequence: TGTGCCAGCAGCGTAACAGGATCGATAGCTAATGAAAAACTGTTTTTT. The chain recombines TRBV28 with TRBJ1-4, with D possibly matching TRBD1 (5 bases). The V end lost 6 bases, the J end lost 3 bases, and 17 bases lay between the germline ends. The CDR3 extends over 16 amino acids. Germline V lookup: CDR1 MDHEN, CDR2 SYDVKM.

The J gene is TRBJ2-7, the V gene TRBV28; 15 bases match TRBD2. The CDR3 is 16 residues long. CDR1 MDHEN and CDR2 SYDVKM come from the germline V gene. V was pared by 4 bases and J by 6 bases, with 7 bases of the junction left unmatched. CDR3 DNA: TGTGCCAGCAGTTCCGGGACTAGCGGGAGGTCTATCGAGCAGTACTTC. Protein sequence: CASSSGTSGRSIEQYF.

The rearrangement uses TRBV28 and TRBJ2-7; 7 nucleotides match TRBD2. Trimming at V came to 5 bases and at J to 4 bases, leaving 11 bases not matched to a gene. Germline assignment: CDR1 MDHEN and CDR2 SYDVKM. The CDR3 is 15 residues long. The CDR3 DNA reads TGTGCCAGCAGTCGTACGACTAGCCGGAGATACGAGCAGTACTTC. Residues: CASSRTTSRRYEQYF. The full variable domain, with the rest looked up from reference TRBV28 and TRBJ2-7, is DVKVTQSSRYLVKRTGEKVFLECVQDMDHENMFWYRQDPGLGLRLIYFSYDVKMKEKGDIPEGYSVSREKKERFSLILESASTNQTSMYLCASSRTTSRRYEQYFGPGTRLTVT.